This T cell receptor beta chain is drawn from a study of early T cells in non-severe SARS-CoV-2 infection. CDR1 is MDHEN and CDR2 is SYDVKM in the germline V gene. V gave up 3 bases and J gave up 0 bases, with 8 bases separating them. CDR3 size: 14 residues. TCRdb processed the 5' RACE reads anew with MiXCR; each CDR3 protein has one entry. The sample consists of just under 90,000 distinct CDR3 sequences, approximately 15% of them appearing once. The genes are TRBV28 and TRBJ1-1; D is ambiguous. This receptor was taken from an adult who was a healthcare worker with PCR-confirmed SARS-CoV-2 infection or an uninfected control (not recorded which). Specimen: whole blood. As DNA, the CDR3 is TGTGCCAGCAGTTTGGCCGGCGTGAACACTGAAGCTTTCTTT. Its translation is CASSLAGVNTEAFF.